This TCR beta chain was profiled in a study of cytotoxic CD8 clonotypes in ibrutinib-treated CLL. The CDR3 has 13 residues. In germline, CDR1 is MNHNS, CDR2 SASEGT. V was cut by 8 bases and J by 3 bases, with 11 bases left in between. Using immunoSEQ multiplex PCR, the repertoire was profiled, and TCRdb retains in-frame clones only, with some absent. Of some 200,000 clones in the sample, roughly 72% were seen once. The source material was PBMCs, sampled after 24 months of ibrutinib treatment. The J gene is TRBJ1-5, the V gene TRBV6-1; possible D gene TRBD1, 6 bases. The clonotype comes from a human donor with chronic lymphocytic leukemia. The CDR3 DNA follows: TGTGCCAGCTCAACAGGGTTCAATCAGCCCCAGCATTTT. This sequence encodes CASSTGFNQPQHF.